One and the same sample provided the 26 T cell receptor beta chains below, sequenced in a study of response to subunit inactivated influenza vaccine. TCRdb redid the calling of the RT-PCR reads with MiXCR, one entry per CDR3 protein. Counted here are about 520,000 distinct CDR3 sequences, about 25% occurring once; the ten biggest clones make up 1.5% to 2%. Sample: CD4+ T cells sorted from PBMCs, taken around 5 days after vaccination. These receptors all stem from a man aged 45-60 years who received an inactivated influenza vaccine.

In this sample, this clonotype turned up a few times. CDR3 coding DNA: TGTGCCAGCAGCTCGAACAGGGTCCGAAGCTCCTACGAGCAGTACTTC. It yields the protein CASSSNRVRSSYEQYF. The chain recombines TRBV7-2 with TRBJ2-7, with D maybe TRBD1 (6 bases). The CDR3 has 16 residues. Looked up from germline, CDR1 is SGHTA and CDR2 is FQGNSA. With 4 bases removed from V and 0 bases from J, the gap between germline ends came to 16 bases.

This clonotype was observed a few times. The chain employs TRBV7-2 and TRBJ2-1, with TRBD1 matching 8 bases. Germline V gene sequence: CDR1 SGHTA, CDR2 FQGNSA. The CDR3 has 16 residues. Trimming removed 5 bases from V and 4 bases from J; junction bases left unmatched: 10. This CDR3 is CASSAPGQVNYNEQFF. CDR3 coding DNA: TGTGCCAGCAGCGCTCCGGGACAGGTAAATTACAATGAGCAGTTCTTC.

The J gene is TRBJ2-2, the V gene TRBV12-3 or TRBV12-4; D ambiguous. This CDR3 is built from 15 residues. Trimming cost V 3 bases and J 3 bases, with 11 bases left between them. The CDR3 here is CASSFNPPYTGELFF. The DNA for the CDR3 is TGTGCCAGCAGTTTTAATCCACCCTACACCGGGGAGCTGTTTTTT.

The CDR3 loop reads CASSQTLVSYNSPLHF. The CDR3 DNA reads TGTGCCAGCAGCCAAACGTTGGTCTCCTATAATTCACCCCTCCACTTT. V is TRBV14 and J is TRBJ1-6; D not certain. V lost 2 bases and J 0 bases, leaving 8 bases between the germline ends. CDR3 length: 16 amino acids. Looked up from germline, CDR1 is SGHDN and CDR2 is FVKESK. The variable domain in full, with the rest retrieved from reference TRBV14 and TRBJ1-6, is EAGVTQFPSHSVIEKGQTVTLRCDPISGHDNLYWYRRVMGKEIKFLLHFVKESKQDESGMPNNRFLAERTGGTYSTLKVQPAELEDSGVYFCASSQTLVSYNSPLHFGNGTRLTVT.

The chain uses TRBV20-1 and TRBJ2-1, with no clear D. Germline-derived CDR1 and CDR2 are DFQATT and SNEGSKA (reference sequence). This CDR3 is 13 amino acids long. V was cut by 3 bases and J by 0 bases, with 6 bases left in between. The CDR3 region has the DNA TGCAGTGCTAGCCGCTACTCCTACAATGAGCAGTTCTTC. Amino acids: CSASRYSYNEQFF.

This clonotype has a handful of counts. The chain links TRBV20-1 to TRBJ1-4, with D perhaps TRBD1 (6 bases). Between the trimmed V and J ends, which lost 6 bases and 7 bases, there was a span of 15 bases. The CDR3 has 13 amino acids. Germline lookup yields CDR1 DFQATT and CDR2 SNEGSKA (reference sequence). CDR3 sequence reads: CSARGRGGEKLFF. As DNA, the CDR3 is TGCAGTGCGAGGGGCAGGGGCGGTGAAAAACTGTTTTTT.

The V gene is TRBV27, the J gene TRBJ2-2; TRBD2 is a possible D gene (6 bases). V was clipped by 3 bases and J by 4 bases, with 12 bases between them. This CDR3 is built from 15 residues. Germline V gives CDR1 MNHEY, CDR2 SMNVEV (reference sequence). The CDR3 loop reads CASSFRGLSTGELFF. The CDR3 nucleotides are TGTGCCAGCAGTTTCCGGGGACTCTCCACCGGGGAGCTGTTTTTT.

The V gene is TRBV7-9, the J gene TRBJ2-4, with 9 nucleotides matching TRBD1. V trimming: 5 bases; J trimming: 8 bases; junction bases outside the gene matches: 7. CDR1 is SEHNR and CDR2 is FQNEAQ in the germline V gene (reference sequence). The CDR3 is 14 amino acids. CDR3 in DNA: TGTGCCAGCAGCACCGGGACAGGGAGGGACATTCAGTACTTC. Its protein is CASSTGTGRDIQYF.

This clonotype was observed a handful of times. The chain uses TRBV6-1 and TRBJ1-2, with 9 bases lining up with TRBD1. This CDR3 has 14 amino acids. The J segment lost 5 bases and the V segment lost 5 bases, leaving 6 bases of the junction unmatched. Germline V gene lookup returns CDR1 MNHNS and CDR2 SASEGT. In nucleotides, the CDR3 is TGTGCCAGCAGTCCTGGGACAGGGCTATATGGCTACACCTTC. It yields the protein CASSPGTGLYGYTF.

The rearrangement joins TRBV4-3 to TRBJ2-3; 7 nucleotides agree with TRBD1. The V gene's germline CDR1 is LGHNA and CDR2 YSLEER. Unmatched junction bases numbered 10, after V lost 0 bases and J lost 4 bases. The CDR3 has 17 residues. The CDR3 is CASSQDFGQVSSDTQYF. The CDR3 DNA sequence: TGCGCCAGCAGCCAAGATTTCGGACAGGTATCTTCAGATACGCAGTATTTT.

The V call is TRBV10-3, the J call TRBJ2-5, with D maybe TRBD2 (5 bases). This CDR3 region has 13 residues. Trimming pared 8 bases from V and 1 base from J, leaving 11 bases between. Germline values: CDR1 ENHRY, CDR2 SYGVKD. The CDR3 loop is CAIQAEIQETQYF. CDR3 in DNA: TGTGCCATCCAAGCGGAAATCCAAGAGACCCAGTACTTC.

A few counts support this clonotype. This chain uses TRBV4-3 with TRBJ2-3; a possible D gene is TRBD1 (7 bases). Trimming pared 0 bases from V and 5 bases from J, leaving 15 bases between. Germline lookup yields CDR1 LGHNA and CDR2 YSLEER. The CDR3 extends over 16 amino acids. The CDR3 loop is CASSQDLAGGLDTQYF. For the CDR3, the DNA is TGCGCCAGCAGCCAAGATTTGGCAGGGGGGTTAGATACGCAGTATTTT.

This clonotype has only a few counts. The V and J genes are TRBV5-1 and TRBJ1-1; D not resolved. The ends were cut back, 3 bases at V and 1 base at J, with 13 bases in the middle. Germline loops: CDR1 SGHRS, CDR2 YFSETQ. CDR3 size: 15 residues. This CDR3 is CASSSHGPSNTEAFF. Written as DNA, the CDR3 is TGCGCCAGCAGCTCCCACGGGCCATCGAACACTGAAGCTTTCTTT.

Notes on this clonotype: The junction does not match germline at one end; this may be a read error. V usage is TRBV7-8 and J usage is TRBJ2-5; D is uncertain. Germline values: CDR1 SGHVS, CDR2 FQNEAQ. CDR3 length: 13 amino acids. Here the CDR3 reads CARSLGVSQAQYF. CDR3 nucleotides: TGTGCCAGAAGCTTAGGTGTCTCCCAGGCCCAGTACTTC.

J is TRBJ2-1 and V is TRBV6-2 or TRBV6-3, with D maybe TRBD2 (6 bases). Trimming took off 2 bases at V and 5 bases at J, with 16 bases between the two ends. The CDR3 has 16 residues. CDR1 and CDR2 (germline): MNHEY, SVGEGT. The CDR3, as DNA: TGTGCCAGCAGTTACCGGGGCTACAGGACTAACAATGAGCAGTTCTTC. It encodes CASSYRGYRTNNEQFF.

This clonotype was counted a few times. The rearrangement links TRBV5-1 to TRBJ2-1; the D gene is possibly TRBD2 (5 bases). This CDR3 has 17 residues. Germline V gene data show CDR1 as SGHRS and CDR2 as YFSETQ. V was cut by 0 bases and J by 9 bases, with 22 bases left in between. The chain's CDR3 is CASSLGFGRTPTREQFF. CDR3 bases: TGCGCCAGCAGCTTGGGATTCGGCAGGACTCCAACACGTGAGCAGTTCTTC.

This chain links TRBV11-1 with TRBJ2-6; 7 bases match TRBD2. The CDR3 runs to 18 residues. The J segment lost 0 bases and the V segment lost 4 bases, leaving 9 bases of the junction unmatched. CDR1 and CDR2 from the germline V gene are SGHAT and FQDESV (reference sequence). In DNA, the CDR3 is TGTGCCAGCAGCTACGGTATAGGGAGGGCCTCTGGGGCCAACGTCCTGACTTTC. This gives the protein CASSYGIGRASGANVLTF.

The gene calls are TRBV29-1 and TRBJ2-7, with TRBD2 identical over 7 bases. CDR1 is SQVTM, CDR2 ANQGSEA, per germline. The CDR3 sequence is 15 residues long. V was pared by 5 bases and J by 0 bases, with 10 bases of the junction left unmatched. The CDR3 DNA is TGCAGCGTTAACCTCTTGCGGGGGTTCTCCTACGAGCAGTACTTC. Encoded protein: CSVNLLRGFSYEQYF.

This clonotype was picked up a small number of times. The J gene is TRBJ1-5, the V gene TRBV28; D possibly corresponds to TRBD1 (6 bases). With 5 bases removed from V and 2 bases from J, the gap between germline ends came to 13 bases. The CDR3 has 15 amino acids. The germline CDR1 and CDR2 sequences are MDHEN and SYDVKM. The CDR3 loop reads CASSPQGRGNQPQHF. CDR3 DNA: TGTGCCAGCAGTCCACAGGGTCGTGGCAATCAGCCCCAGCATTTT.

The chain employs TRBV6-2 or TRBV6-3 and TRBJ2-5, with D tentatively TRBD1 (5 bases). Germline V CDR1 and CDR2: MNHEY, SVGEGT. This CDR3 has 12 residues. Trimming shortened V by 5 bases and J by 7 bases, and 11 bases separated the two germline ends. The CDR3 DNA reads TGTGCCAGCAGTGACAGTAAAGGGACCCAGTACTTC. The encoded protein is CASSDSKGTQYF.

This clonotype was counted between two and nine times. The V gene is TRBV20-1, the J gene TRBJ1-5; the match to TRBD1 covers 7 bases. The CDR3 length is 14 residues. Germline CDR1 reads DFQATT; CDR2 reads SNEGSKA (reference sequence). Trimming removed 5 bases from V and 3 bases from J; junction bases left unmatched: 7. CDR3 nucleotide sequence: TGCAGTGCTCTCCCGGGACAGACCAATCAGCCCCAGCATTTT. Protein sequence: CSALPGQTNQPQHF.

V is TRBV4-3 and J is TRBJ1-5; D gene ambiguous. Looked up from germline, CDR1 is LGHNA and CDR2 is YSLEER. V was clipped by 0 bases and J by 4 bases, with 13 bases between them. This CDR3 is built from 16 residues. The CDR3 reads CASSQEVGGRNQPQHF. Written as DNA, the CDR3 is TGCGCCAGCAGCCAAGAGGTGGGCGGGAGAAATCAGCCCCAGCATTTT.

In DNA form, the CDR3 reads TGCGCCAGCAGTTGGGACAGATCCTTTTACGAGCAGTACTTC. Residues: CASSWDRSFYEQYF. The chain couples TRBV5-1 to TRBJ2-7, with 7 bases matching TRBD1. Per the germline V gene, CDR1 is SGHRS and CDR2 is YFSETQ. The CDR3 contains 14 residues. V dropped 5 bases and J dropped 4; count of bases not matched to a gene: 9.

This clonotype was detected a few times. The chain links TRBV7-9 to TRBJ1-2; D is uncertain. Germline V CDR1 and CDR2: SEHNR, FQNEAQ (reference sequence). This CDR3 is 11 amino acids long. Trimming cost V 6 bases and J 7 bases, with 9 bases left between them. The CDR3 is CASRSEAGYTF. DNA for the CDR3: TGTGCCAGCAGGTCCGAGGCTGGCTACACCTTC.

This clonotype was recorded a few times. This chain joins TRBV7-2 and TRBJ2-3; no reliable D call. Germline V gene data show CDR1 as SGHTA and CDR2 as FQGNSA. This CDR3 is built from 17 residues. Trimming stripped 5 bases from V and 0 bases from J, with 18 bases between. DNA for the CDR3: TGTGCCAGCAGCCCCAAGATCGCGGTCCTGAGCACAGATACGCAGTATTTT. It translates to CASSPKIAVLSTDTQYF.

This clonotype was observed a few times. The genes are TRBV10-3 and TRBJ1-2; D may be TRBD1 (5 bases). The CDR3 has 14 amino acids. Germline loops: CDR1 ENHRY, CDR2 SYGVKD. Trimming took 7 bases from V and 0 from J, leaving 12 bases between them. The CDR3 is CAITPTVANYGYTF. CDR3 DNA sequence: TGTGCCATCACCCCGACAGTAGCTAACTATGGCTACACCTTC.